This T cell receptor (beta chain) derives from a study of cytomegalovirus exposure and HLA in healthy donors. Overall study: A previous analysis identified around 120 million unique TCR beta sequences derived from 180 million or so T cells.

Remarks on this clone: Its antigen remains unidentified.

V gave up 6 bases and J gave up 6 bases, with 21 bases separating them. Germline lookup yields CDR1 MDHEN and CDR2 SYDVKM. The CDR3 sequence is 16 residues long. Study results and limitations: The study put 150 to 200 TCR beta chains on its list as cytomegalovirus-associated. Under in vitro conditions, three CMV-associated chains were confirmed as specific for CMV antigens. What a later analysis showed was that several of the most significant clusters appeared linked to common viral pathogens.

60 Vbeta and 13 Jbeta primers were used in PCR. Here immunoSEQ multiplex PCR was the method, and the copy in TCRdb shows in-frame clones only, minus some. The sample comprises over 150,000 clones, 70% to 80% of which are singletons, and roughly 1.9% rests with the top ten. Input material: PBMCs. The gene calls are TRBV28 and TRBJ2-4; D is possibly TRBD2 (7 bases). This clonotype was obtained from a man aged 35-49 years in good health and CMV-seronegative. CDR3 sequence reads: CASSLGGGGFGNIQYF. The CDR3 bases are TGTGCCAGCAGCCTGGGGGGAGGGGGTTTTGGAAACATTCAGTACTTC.